The entry below describes one TCR beta chain. Its matching antigen is unknown. PCR employed 60 Vbeta and 13 Jbeta primers. Measured with immunoSEQ multiplex PCR; TCRdb has only the in-frame clones, and not every one. Found here are around 70,000 clones; the top ten clones hold approximately 5%. The CDR3 spans 17 residues. V lost 1 base and J lost 3, with 13 bases in between. Germline V gene lookup returns CDR1 SGHDN and CDR2 FVKESK. This sample stems from a study of cytomegalovirus exposure and HLA in healthy donors. Study-level findings and limits: The authors later found TCR association rates varying by HLA locus, with DRB1 most and HLA-C fewest. Most subjects had HLA-A and HLA-B alleles reportedly predicted accurately by TCR beta sequences.

This chain joins TRBV14 and TRBJ1-6, with D perhaps TRBD1 (5 bases). Sequenced: PBMCs. This clonotype was sampled from a man between 35 and 55 years old in good health and CMV-seronegative. CDR3 in DNA: TGTGCCAGCAGCCAAGTCGCATCGACAGTCTATAATTCACCCCTCCACTTT. This codes for CASSQVASTVYNSPLHF.